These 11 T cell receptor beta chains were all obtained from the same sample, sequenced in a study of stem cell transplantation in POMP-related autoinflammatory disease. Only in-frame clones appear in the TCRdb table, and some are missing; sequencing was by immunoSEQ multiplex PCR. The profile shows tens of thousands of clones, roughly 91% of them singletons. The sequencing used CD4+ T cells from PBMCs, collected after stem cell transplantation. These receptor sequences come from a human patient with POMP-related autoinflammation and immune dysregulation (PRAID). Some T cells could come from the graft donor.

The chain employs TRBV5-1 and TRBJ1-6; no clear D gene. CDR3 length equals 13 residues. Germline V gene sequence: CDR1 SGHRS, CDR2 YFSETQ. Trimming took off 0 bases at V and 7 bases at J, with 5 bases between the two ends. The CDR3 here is CASSLAPNSPLHF. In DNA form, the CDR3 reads TGCGCCAGCAGCTTGGCCCCCAATTCACCCCTCCACTTT.

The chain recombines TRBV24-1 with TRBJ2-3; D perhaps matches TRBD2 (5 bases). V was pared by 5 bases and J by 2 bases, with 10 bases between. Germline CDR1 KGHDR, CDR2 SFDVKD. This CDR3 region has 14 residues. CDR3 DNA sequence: TGTGCCACCAGTGGGTCGGGGTACACAGATACGCAGTATTTT. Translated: CATSGSGYTDTQYF.

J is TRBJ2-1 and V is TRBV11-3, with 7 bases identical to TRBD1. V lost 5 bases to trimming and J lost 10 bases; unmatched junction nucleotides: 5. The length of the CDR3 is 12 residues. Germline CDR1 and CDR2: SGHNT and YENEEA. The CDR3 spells CASSAQGGEQFF. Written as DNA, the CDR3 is TGTGCCAGCAGCGCGCAAGGGGGCGAGCAGTTCTTC. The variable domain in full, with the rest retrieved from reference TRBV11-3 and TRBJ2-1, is EAGVVQSPRYKIIEKKQPVAFWCNPISGHNTLYWYLQNLGQGPELLIRYENEEAVDDSQLPKDRFSAERLKGVDSTLKIQPAELGDSAVYLCASSAQGGEQFFGPGTRLTVL.

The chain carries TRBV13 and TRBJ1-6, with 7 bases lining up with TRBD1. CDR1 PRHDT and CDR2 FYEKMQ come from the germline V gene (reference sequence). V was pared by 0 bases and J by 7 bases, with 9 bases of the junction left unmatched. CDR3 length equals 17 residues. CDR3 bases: TGTGCCAGCAGCTTAGGCCTTGGACAGGAAAGAAATTCACCCCTCCACTTT. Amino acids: CASSLGLGQERNSPLHF.

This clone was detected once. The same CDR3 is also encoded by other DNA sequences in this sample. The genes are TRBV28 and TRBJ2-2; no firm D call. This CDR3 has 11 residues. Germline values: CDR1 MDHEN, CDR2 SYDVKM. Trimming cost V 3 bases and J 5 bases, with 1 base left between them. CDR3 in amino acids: CASSLTGELFF. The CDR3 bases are TGTGCCAGCAGTTTGACCGGGGAGCTGTTTTTT.

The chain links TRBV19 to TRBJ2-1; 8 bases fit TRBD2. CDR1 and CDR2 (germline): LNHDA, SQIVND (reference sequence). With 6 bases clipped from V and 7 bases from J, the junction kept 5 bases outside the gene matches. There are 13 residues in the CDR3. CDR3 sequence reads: CASRQLAANEQFF. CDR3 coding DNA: TGTGCCAGTAGGCAACTAGCGGCAAATGAGCAGTTCTTC.

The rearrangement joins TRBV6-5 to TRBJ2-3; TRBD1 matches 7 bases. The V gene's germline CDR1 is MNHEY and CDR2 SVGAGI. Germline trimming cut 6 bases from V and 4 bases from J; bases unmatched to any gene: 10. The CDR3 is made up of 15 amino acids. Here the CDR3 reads CASSPTQGRSDTQYF. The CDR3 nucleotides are TGTGCCAGCAGCCCAACACAGGGGCGCTCAGATACGCAGTATTTT.

DNA for the CDR3: TGCGCCAGCCAGAGGGGACAGGGAAGTGAAAAACTGTTTTTT. It specifies CASQRGQGSEKLFF. The chain has TRBV10-2 and TRBJ1-4, with 9 bases matching TRBD1. The CDR3 spans 14 residues. The ends lost 8 bases at V and 7 bases at J; junction bases unmatched: 8. Germline lookup yields CDR1 WSHSY and CDR2 SAAADI.

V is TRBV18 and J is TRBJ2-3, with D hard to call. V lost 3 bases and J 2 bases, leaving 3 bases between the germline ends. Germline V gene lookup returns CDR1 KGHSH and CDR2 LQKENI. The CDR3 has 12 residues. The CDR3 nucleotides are TGTGCCAGCTCACCTACCACAGATACGCAGTATTTT. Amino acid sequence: CASSPTTDTQYF.

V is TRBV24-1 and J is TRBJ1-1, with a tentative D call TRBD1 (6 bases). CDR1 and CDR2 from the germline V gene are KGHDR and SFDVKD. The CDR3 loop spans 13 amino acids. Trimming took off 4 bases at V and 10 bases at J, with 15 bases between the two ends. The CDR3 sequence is CATSEGTSVGAFF. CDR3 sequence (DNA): TGTGCCACCAGTGAGGGGACAAGCGTAGGAGCTTTCTTT.

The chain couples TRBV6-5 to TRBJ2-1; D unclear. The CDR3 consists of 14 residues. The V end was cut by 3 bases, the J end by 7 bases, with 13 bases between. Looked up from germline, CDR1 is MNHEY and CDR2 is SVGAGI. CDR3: CASSYRGTGNEQFF. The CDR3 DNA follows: TGTGCCAGCAGTTATCGAGGTACCGGTAATGAGCAGTTCTTC.